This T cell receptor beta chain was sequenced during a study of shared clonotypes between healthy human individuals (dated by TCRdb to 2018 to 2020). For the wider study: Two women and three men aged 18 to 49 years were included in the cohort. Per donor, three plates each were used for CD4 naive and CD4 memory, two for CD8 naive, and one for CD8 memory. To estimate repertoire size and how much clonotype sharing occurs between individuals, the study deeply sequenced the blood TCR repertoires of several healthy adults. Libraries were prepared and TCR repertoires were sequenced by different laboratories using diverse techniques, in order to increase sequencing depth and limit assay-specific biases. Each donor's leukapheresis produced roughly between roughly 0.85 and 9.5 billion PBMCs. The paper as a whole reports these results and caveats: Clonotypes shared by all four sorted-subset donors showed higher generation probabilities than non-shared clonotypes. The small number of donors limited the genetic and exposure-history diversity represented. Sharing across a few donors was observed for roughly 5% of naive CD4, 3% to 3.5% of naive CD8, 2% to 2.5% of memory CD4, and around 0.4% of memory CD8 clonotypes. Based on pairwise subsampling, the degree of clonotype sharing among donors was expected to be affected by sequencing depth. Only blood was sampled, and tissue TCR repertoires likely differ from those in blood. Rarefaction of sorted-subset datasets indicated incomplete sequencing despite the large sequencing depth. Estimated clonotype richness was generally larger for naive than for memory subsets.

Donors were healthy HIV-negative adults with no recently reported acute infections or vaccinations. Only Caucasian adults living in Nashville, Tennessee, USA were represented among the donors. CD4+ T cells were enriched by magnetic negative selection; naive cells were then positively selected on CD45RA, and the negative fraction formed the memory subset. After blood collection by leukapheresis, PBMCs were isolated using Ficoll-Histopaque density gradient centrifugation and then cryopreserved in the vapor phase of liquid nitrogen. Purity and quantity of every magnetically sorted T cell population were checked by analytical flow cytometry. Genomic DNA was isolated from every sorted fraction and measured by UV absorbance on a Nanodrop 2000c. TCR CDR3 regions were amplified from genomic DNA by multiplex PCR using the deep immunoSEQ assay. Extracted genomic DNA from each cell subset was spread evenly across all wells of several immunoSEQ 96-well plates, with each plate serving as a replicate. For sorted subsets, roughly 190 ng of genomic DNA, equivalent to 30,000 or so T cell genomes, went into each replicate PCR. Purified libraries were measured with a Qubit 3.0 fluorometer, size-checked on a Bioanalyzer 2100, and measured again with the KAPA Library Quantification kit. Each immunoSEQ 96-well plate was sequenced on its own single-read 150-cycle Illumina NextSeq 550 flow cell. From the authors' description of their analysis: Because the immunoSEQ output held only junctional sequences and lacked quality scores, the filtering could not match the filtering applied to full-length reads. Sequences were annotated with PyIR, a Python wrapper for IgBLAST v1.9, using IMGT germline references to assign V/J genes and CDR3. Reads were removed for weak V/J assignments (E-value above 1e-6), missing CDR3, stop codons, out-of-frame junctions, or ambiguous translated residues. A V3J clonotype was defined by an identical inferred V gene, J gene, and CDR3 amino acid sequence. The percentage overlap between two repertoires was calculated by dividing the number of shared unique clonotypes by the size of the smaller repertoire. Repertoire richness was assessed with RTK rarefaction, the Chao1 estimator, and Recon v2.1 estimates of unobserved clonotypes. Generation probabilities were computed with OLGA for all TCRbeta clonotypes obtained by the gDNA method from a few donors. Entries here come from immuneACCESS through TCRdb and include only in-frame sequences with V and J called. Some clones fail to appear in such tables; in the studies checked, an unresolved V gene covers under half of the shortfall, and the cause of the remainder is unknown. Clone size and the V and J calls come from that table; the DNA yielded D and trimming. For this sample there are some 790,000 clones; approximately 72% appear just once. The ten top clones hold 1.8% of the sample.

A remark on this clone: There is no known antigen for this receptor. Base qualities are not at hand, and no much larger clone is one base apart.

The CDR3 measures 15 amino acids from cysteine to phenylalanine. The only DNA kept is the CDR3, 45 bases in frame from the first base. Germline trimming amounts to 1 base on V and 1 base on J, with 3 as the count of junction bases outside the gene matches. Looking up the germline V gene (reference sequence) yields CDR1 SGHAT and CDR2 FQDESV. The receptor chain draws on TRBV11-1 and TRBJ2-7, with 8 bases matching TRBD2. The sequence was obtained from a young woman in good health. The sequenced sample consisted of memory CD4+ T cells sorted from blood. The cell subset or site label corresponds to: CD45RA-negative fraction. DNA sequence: TGTGCCAGCAGCTTAGGTGTAGCGGGATCCTACGAGCAGTACTTC. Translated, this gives CASSLGVAGSYEQYF.